This passage covers 11 T cell receptor beta chains from one sample sequenced in a study of blood T cells in healthy people across ages. PCR was performed a second time for about 7 to 11 cycles using a sample-barcoded 5' primer and a J-beta primer mix. TCRdb re-derived calls from the 5' RACE reads in MiXCR, one entry per CDR3 protein. The table records about 670,000 distinct CDR3 sequences, about 50% of them present only once. The sequenced sample was blood. These receptor sequences come from a woman at least 80 years old in good health.

V and J are TRBV27 and TRBJ2-3, with 9 bases matching TRBD2. This CDR3 has 15 amino acids. V lost 7 bases to trimming and J lost 0 bases; unmatched junction nucleotides: 5. Germline values: CDR1 MNHEY, CDR2 SMNVEV (reference sequence). The CDR3 bases are TGTGCCAGCAAGGGTCTAGCGGGGAGCACAGATACGCAGTATTTT. This translates into CASKGLAGSTDTQYF.

This clonotype was found once. This chain joins TRBV6-5 and TRBJ2-1, with TRBD2 matching over 11 bases. V trimming: 4 bases; J trimming: 9 bases; junction bases outside the gene matches: 5. The CDR3 has 14 residues. The germline V gene encodes CDR1 MNHEY and CDR2 SVGAGI. The DNA of the CDR3 is TGTGCCAGCAGTTCTAGCGGGGGGCAAGTTGAGCAGTTCTTC. It codes for CASSSSGGQVEQFF.

V is TRBV4-1 and J is TRBJ1-2; D remains ambiguous. This CDR3 is built from 14 residues. V was pared by 1 base and J by 4 bases, with 10 bases between. From germline, CDR1 is MGHRA and CDR2 YSYEKL. The CDR3 DNA reads TGCGCCAGCAGCCAAGGCGGGGTTCGCTATGGCTACACCTTC. Its translation: CASSQGGVRYGYTF.

The gene calls are TRBV6-2 or TRBV6-3 and TRBJ2-6, with D unresolved. Germline V CDR1 and CDR2: MNHEY, SVGEGT. This CDR3 has 15 residues. The ends were cut back, 6 bases at V and 0 bases at J, with 9 bases in the middle. The CDR3 coding sequence is TGTGCCAGCAGGTACAGCGTCTCTGGGGCCAACGTCCTGACTTTC. This encodes CASRYSVSGANVLTF.

The rearrangement joins TRBV3-1 to TRBJ1-6; D call uncertain. The germline gives CDR1 LGHDT, CDR2 YNNKEL (reference sequence). The ends were cut back, 3 bases at V and 9 bases at J, with 12 bases in the middle. The CDR3 consists of 14 residues. The CDR3 DNA sequence: TGTGCCAGCAGCCATTTAAGAGGTGGTTCACCCCTCCACTTT. Its protein is CASSHLRGGSPLHF. The full variable domain, with the rest looked up from reference TRBV3-1 and TRBJ1-6, is DTAVSQTPKYLVTQMGNDKSIKCEQNLGHDTMYWYKQDSKKFLKIMFSYNNKELIINETVPNRFSPKSPDKAHLNLHINSLELGDSAVYFCASSHLRGGSPLHFGNGTRLTVT.

This clonotype occurred many times. This chain joins TRBV9 and TRBJ1-6; 7 positions match TRBD1. Losses at the gene ends were 2 bases for V and 5 bases for J; bases not matched to a gene: 4. CDR1 and CDR2 from the germline V gene are SGDLS and YYNGEE. This CDR3 is built from 15 residues. The CDR3 region is CASSVGQVHNSPLHF. In DNA form, the CDR3 reads TGTGCCAGCAGCGTCGGACAGGTGCATAATTCACCCCTCCACTTT.

This clonotype showed up just once. The DNA of the CDR3 is TGTGCCAGCACCGAAAACGTGGCAGGGTCTAACTATGGCTACACCTTC. This translates into CASTENVAGSNYGYTF. The chain uses TRBV28 and TRBJ1-2; a possible D gene is TRBD1 (5 bases). Germline CDR1 is MDHEN and CDR2 is SYDVKM. CDR3 size: 16 residues. V shed 7 bases and J shed 0 bases, with 18 bases lying between them.

In this sample, this clonotype turned up many times. This chain joins TRBV20-1 and TRBJ1-4, with a possible D match to TRBD1 (5 bases). This CDR3 region has 11 residues. Trimming took off 5 bases at V and 10 bases at J, with 11 bases between the two ends. The germline V gene encodes CDR1 DFQATT and CDR2 SNEGSKA (reference sequence). CDR3 residues: CSAGGVGKLFF. The CDR3 nucleotides read TGCAGTGCTGGGGGGGTAGGAAAACTGTTTTTT.

With respect to this clonotype: A much bigger clone sits one base away, suggesting this may be a read error. The rearrangement joins TRBV29-1 to TRBJ2-5; 7 bases are a match to TRBD1. The CDR3 has 13 amino acids. V lost 2 bases and J lost 11; bases outside the gene matches: 11. From germline, CDR1 is SQVTM and CDR2 ANQGSEA. The CDR3 nucleotides are TGCAGCGTTGAAAAGGGGGCGCCCAATGAGCAGTACTTC. Translated: CSVEKGAPNEQYF.

This chain uses TRBV9 with TRBJ2-1, with 10 bases fitting TRBD2. The end of the DNA aligns better with TRBJ2-7, so the J call may be wrong. CDR3 length: 18 amino acids. Germline lookup yields CDR1 SGDLS and CDR2 YYNGEE. The CDR3: CAGSVESGGESSYNEQYF. The DNA for the CDR3 is TGTGCTGGCAGCGTAGAGAGCGGGGGGGAGAGCTCCTACAATGAGCAGTACTTC.

This chain joins TRBV20-1 and TRBJ2-3; 7 positions agree with TRBD2. Germline V lookup: CDR1 DFQATT, CDR2 SNEGSKA (reference sequence). The length of the CDR3 is 14 residues. J was trimmed by 1 base and V by 2 bases; bases with no gene match: 3. CDR3 DNA: TGCAGTGCTAGACGGACTAGGGGCACAGATACGCAGTATTTT. Translating it yields CSARRTRGTDTQYF.